This T cell receptor (beta chain) was recorded in a study of blood T cell repertoires in COVID-19. Study at large: Samples taken during acute and convalescent COVID-19 were collected in the United States, Italy and Spain. The cDNA or gDNA used as material had been derived from T cells, B-cell-depleted T cells, or PBMCs.

The V end lost 6 bases, the J end lost 1 base, and 13 bases lay between the germline ends. In germline, CDR1 is SGHRS, CDR2 YFSETQ. CDR3 length equals 15 residues. Study processing details: Counts of nucleated cells, estimated from reference gene primer amplification, were obtained. Assay: immunoSEQ multiplex PCR; the TCRdb copy retains only in-frame clones and omits some. V and J calls plus clone size are reproduced from that table; the DNA served to infer D and trimming. The table has over 100,000 clones, around 83% seen once. This clonotype was sampled from a woman older than 75 with active or convalescent COVID-19. Sequencing used peripheral blood. V gene TRBV5-1 combines with J gene TRBJ2-2, with a possible D match to TRBD1 (5 bases). The CDR3 spells CASKQTVQNTGELFF. CDR3 nucleotides: TGCGCCAGCAAGCAGACAGTACAGAACACCGGGGAGCTGTTTTTT.